Listed below are T cell receptor beta chains from one sample, sequenced in a study of CD8+CD57+ T cells in acquired aplastic anemia. TCRdb reprocessed the reads with MiXCR, giving one entry per CDR3 protein. The table lists 200,000 to 250,000 distinct CDR3 sequences, less than 75% of them singletons, with around three fifths in the top ten. The sample comprised sorted CD4+, CD8+, or CD8+CD57+ T cells (not recorded which) from PBMCs. These receptors all stem from a human donor with aplastic anemia. Both conserved end residues are part of each CDR3. The D gene is left open where the match is weak. Rows give clone size only sometimes, using once, few, many, or a class for an expanded clone.

V gene	D gene	clone size	J gene	CDR3 protein	CDR3 DNA
TRBV9	TRBD1	once	TRBJ1-4	CASSGWTGGEKLFF	TGTGCCAGCAGCGGATGGACAGGGGGTGAAAAACTGTTTTTT
TRBV5-1	.	.	TRBJ2-1	CASGLNGLDEFF	TGCGCCAGCGGCTTGAACGGACTTGATGAGTTCTTC
TRBV6-1	.	many	TRBJ2-3	CASTYRAGTSTDTQYF	TGTGCCAGCACCTATAGGGCAGGGACGAGCACAGATACGCAGTATTTT
TRBV7-9	.	.	TRBJ2-7	CASSLAGSGGAGEQYF	TGTGCCAGCAGCTTAGCCGGGTCGGGGGGCGCGGGGGAGCAGTACTTC
TRBV6-1	.	.	TRBJ1-5	CASRSDPFRPQPQHF	TGTGCCAGCAGATCGGACCCGTTCCGGCCTCAGCCCCAGCATTTT
TRBV20-1	.	.	TRBJ2-5	CSASHRSGDETQYF	TGCAGTGCTAGTCACAGGTCAGGGGATGAGACCCAGTACTTC
TRBV4-1	TRBD1	many	TRBJ1-4	CASSQPGQGGEKLFF	TGCGCCAGCAGCCAACCGGGACAGGGGGGTGAAAAACTGTTTTTT
TRBV19	.	.	TRBJ1-5	CASSTPKTGTGQPQHF	TGTGCCAGTAGTACTCCTAAAACAGGGACGGGACAGCCCCAGCATTTT
TRBV27	TRBD2	many	TRBJ2-2	CASSQRAGGETGELFF	TGTGCCAGCAGTCAGCGAGCGGGGGGGGAAACCGGGGAGCTGTTTTTT
TRBV2	.	.	TRBJ2-3	CASSEMGGRYTDTQYF	TGTGCCAGCAGTGAAATGGGGGGCCGCTACACAGATACGCAGTATTTT
TRBV25-1	.	.	TRBJ2-6	CASSAGTGGISGANVLTF	TGTGCCAGCAGTGCCGGGACGGGGGGCATTTCTGGGGCCAACGTCCTGACTTTC
TRBV9	TRBD1	.	TRBJ2-1	CASSATGGFDEQFF	TGTGCCAGCAGCGCCACAGGGGGCTTCGATGAGCAGTTCTTC
TRBV2	.	.	TRBJ2-7	CASTDTDRSSYEQYF	TGTGCCAGCACCGACACCGACAGGAGCTCCTACGAGCAGTACTTC
TRBV7-2	.	once	TRBJ1-1	CASSERTAGKNTEAFF	TGTGCCAGCAGTGAAAGGACGGCAGGGAAGAACACTGAAGCTTTCTTT
TRBV19	TRBD2	once	TRBJ2-5	CASSSQPSGIGTQYF	TGTGCCAGTAGTTCACAGCCTAGCGGGATTGGGACCCAGTACTTC
TRBV15	TRBD1	.	TRBJ1-5	CAASGSRDRGRSNQPQHF	TGTGCCGCCAGCGGTTCCCGGGACAGGGGAAGAAGCAATCAGCCCCAGCATTTT
TRBV5-1	TRBD1	.	TRBJ1-4	CASRSGQGGVTEKLFF	TGCGCCAGCAGGTCCGGACAGGGGGGGGTTACTGAAAAACTGTTTTTT
TRBV29-1	.	.	TRBJ2-7	CSVEIGPYEQYF	TGCAGCGTTGAAATCGGTCCCTACGAGCAGTACTTC
TRBV6-4	.	few	TRBJ1-1	CATLGSGNTEAFF	TGTGCCACCCTGGGTTCAGGCAACACTGAAGCTTTCTTT
TRBV20-1	.	.	TRBJ1-1	CSASDIVNTEAFF	TGCAGTGCCTCGGACATAGTGAACACTGAAGCTTTCTTT
TRBV2	TRBD2	once	TRBJ2-7	CASSEMGGGSYYEQYF	TGTGCCAGCAGTGAGATGGGGGGGGGGTCCTACTACGAGCAGTACTTC
TRBV29-1	.	.	TRBJ2-2	CSVEGWGAGELFF	TGCAGCGTTGAAGGGTGGGGAGCCGGGGAGCTGTTTTTT
TRBV24-1	.	.	TRBJ2-7	CATSGGVSYEQYF	TGTGCCACCAGCGGGGGCGTATCCTACGAGCAGTACTTC
TRBV19	.	.	TRBJ2-5	CASSIGTTIRETQYF	TGTGCCAGTAGTATTGGGACCACAATCCGAGAGACCCAGTACTTC
TRBV10-2	.	.	TRBJ1-1	CASSEGIYTEAFF	TGCGCCAGCAGTGAGGGAATTTACACTGAAGCTTTCTTT
TRBV7-6	.	.	TRBJ2-7	CASSPFRADPAREQYF	TGTGCCAGCAGCCCCTTTCGTGCAGACCCAGCCCGCGAGCAGTACTTC
TRBV10-3	TRBD1	.	TRBJ2-1	CAISEVTGAEQFF	TGTGCCATCAGTGAAGTTACAGGGGCAGAGCAGTTCTTC
TRBV20-1	.	.	TRBJ1-6	CSARVGGDYNSPLHF	TGCAGTGCTAGAGTCGGTGGGGACTATAATTCACCCCTCCACTTT
TRBV12-3/TRBV12-4	TRBD1	.	TRBJ2-1	CASSLRGQGRNEQFF	TGTGCCAGCAGTTTACGTGGACAGGGGAGGAATGAGCAGTTCTTC
TRBV29-1	.	few	TRBJ1-3	CSVVRGTTEGGGNTIYF	TGCAGCGTTGTGCGAGGTACCACCGAAGGCGGAGGAAACACCATATATTTT
TRBV7-9	TRBD1	once	TRBJ2-7	CASSTGQGATYEQYF	TGTGCCAGCAGCACAGGACAGGGGGCGACCTACGAGCAGTACTTC
TRBV12-3/TRBV12-4	.	.	TRBJ2-7	CASSFGQNYEQYF	TGTGCCAGCAGTTTCGGACAAAACTACGAGCAGTACTTC
TRBV9	TRBD1	.	TRBJ2-1	CASSVDRGTYNEQFF	TGTGCCAGCAGCGTCGACAGGGGCACCTACAATGAGCAGTTCTTC
TRBV10-1	.	.	TRBJ1-5	CASSELGYRPQHF	TGCGCCAGCAGTGAGTTGGGCTATCGGCCCCAGCATTTT
TRBV7-8	.	.	TRBJ1-1	CASSPHWGAEAFF	TGTGCCAGCAGCCCCCATTGGGGCGCTGAAGCTTTCTTT
TRBV14	.	.	TRBJ1-2	CASSQEAEEDSSCYTF	TGTGCCAGCAGCCAGGAGGCGGAGGAAGACAGCAGTTGCTACACCTTC
TRBV15	.	.	TRBJ1-4	CATSRDRANEKLFF	TGTGCCACCAGCAGAGATAGGGCTAATGAAAAACTGTTTTTT
TRBV9	.	many	TRBJ2-3	CASSAGPSTDTQYF	TGTGCCAGCAGCGCGGGTCCCAGCACAGATACGCAGTATTTT
TRBV7-9	.	few	TRBJ1-1	CASSENLMNTEAFF	TGTGCCAGCAGCGAAAACCTTATGAACACTGAAGCTTTCTTT
TRBV7-9	TRBD1	.	TRBJ1-5	CASSTGDQPQHF	TGTGCCAGCAGCACAGGGGATCAGCCCCAGCATTTT
TRBV7-2	.	few	TRBJ2-1	CASSASRDTNEQFF	TGTGCCAGCAGCGCCTCCCGGGACACCAATGAGCAGTTCTTC
TRBV29-1	.	.	TRBJ2-7	CSVPGDLAREQYF	TGCAGCGTTCCCGGGGACTTGGCGCGCGAGCAGTACTTC
TRBV7-9	TRBD1	many	TRBJ2-5	CASSPEGTGTQETQYF	TGTGCCAGCAGCCCAGAGGGGACAGGGACACAAGAGACCCAGTACTTC
TRBV6-1	TRBD1	few	TRBJ2-7	CASTKGTEHYEQYF	TGCGCCAGCACCAAGGGGACAGAGCACTACGAGCAGTACTTC
TRBV11-2	.	.	TRBJ2-5	CASRIGAKQETQYF	TGTGCCAGCAGGATCGGAGCGAAACAAGAGACCCAGTACTTC
TRBV7-9	.	few	TRBJ2-1	CASSRGRVYNEQFF	TGTGCCAGCAGCAGGGGTAGGGTCTACAATGAGCAGTTCTTC
TRBV27	.	many	TRBJ2-7	CASSFPPEQYF	TGTGCCAGCAGTTTCCCCCCCGAGCAGTACTTC
TRBV9	TRBD2	.	TRBJ2-7	CASNSGTSAYEQYF	TGTGCCAGCAACTCCGGGACTAGCGCCTACGAGCAGTACTTC
TRBV24-1	TRBD2	.	TRBJ2-1	CATSDQTRGTSWGEQFF	TGTGCCACCAGTGACCAGACCCGAGGGACTAGCTGGGGTGAGCAGTTCTTC
TRBV7-9	.	.	TRBJ2-1	CASSFQGWGSYNEQFF	TGTGCCAGCAGTTTTCAGGGGTGGGGGTCCTACAATGAGCAGTTCTTC
TRBV15	.	.	TRBJ1-4	CATSTGDSYEKLFF	TGTGCCACCAGCACGGGGGATTCTTATGAAAAACTGTTTTTT
TRBV19	TRBD1	.	TRBJ2-5	CASSRDRGMSGTQYF	TGTGCCAGTAGTAGGGACAGGGGTATGTCAGGGACCCAGTACTTC
TRBV9	.	once	TRBJ1-3	CASSAGPRDTSGNTIYF	TGTGCCAGCAGCGCAGGCCCCCGGGACACCTCTGGAAACACCATATATTTT
TRBV2	.	.	TRBJ1-6	CASRLSGITYNSPLHF	TGTGCCAGCAGACTGTCAGGGATCACCTATAATTCACCCCTCCACTTT
TRBV15	TRBD2	.	TRBJ2-1	CATSSPGLDVHEQFF	TGTGCCACCAGCAGCCCGGGACTAGATGTCCATGAGCAGTTCTTC